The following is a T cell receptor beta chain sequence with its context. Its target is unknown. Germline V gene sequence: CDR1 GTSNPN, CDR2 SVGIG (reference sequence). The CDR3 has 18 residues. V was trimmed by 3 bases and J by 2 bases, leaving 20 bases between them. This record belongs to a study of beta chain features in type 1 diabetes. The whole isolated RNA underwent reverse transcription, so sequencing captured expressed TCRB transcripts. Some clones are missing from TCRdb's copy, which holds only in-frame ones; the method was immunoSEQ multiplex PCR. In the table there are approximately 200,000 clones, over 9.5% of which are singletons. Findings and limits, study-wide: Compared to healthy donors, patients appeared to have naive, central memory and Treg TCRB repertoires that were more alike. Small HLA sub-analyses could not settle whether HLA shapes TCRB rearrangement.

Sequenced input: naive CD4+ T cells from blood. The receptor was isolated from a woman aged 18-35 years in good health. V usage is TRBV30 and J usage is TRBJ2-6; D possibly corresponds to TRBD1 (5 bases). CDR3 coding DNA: TGTGCCTGGAGGCAGGGTACCGGAACGATCCCTGGGGCCAACGTCCTGACTTTC. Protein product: CAWRQGTGTIPGANVLTF.